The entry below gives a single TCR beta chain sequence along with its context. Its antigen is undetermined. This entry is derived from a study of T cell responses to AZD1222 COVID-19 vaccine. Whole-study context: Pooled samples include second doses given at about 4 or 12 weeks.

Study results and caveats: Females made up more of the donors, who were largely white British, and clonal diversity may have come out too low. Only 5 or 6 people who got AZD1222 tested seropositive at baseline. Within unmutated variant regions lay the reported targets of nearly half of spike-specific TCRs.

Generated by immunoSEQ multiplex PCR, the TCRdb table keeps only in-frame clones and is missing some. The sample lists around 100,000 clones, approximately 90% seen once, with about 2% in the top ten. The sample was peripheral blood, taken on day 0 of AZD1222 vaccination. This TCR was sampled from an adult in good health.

Here the CDR3 reads CASRHGQGPEQFF. In DNA, the CDR3 is TGTGCCAGCAGACACGGACAGGGCCCAGAGCAGTTCTTC. The J gene is TRBJ2-1, the V gene TRBV7-9; 8 nucleotides match TRBD1. Germline trimming cut 6 bases from V and 10 bases from J; bases unmatched to any gene: 8. Germline values: CDR1 SEHNR, CDR2 FQNEAQ (reference sequence). CDR3 length: 13 residues.